This T cell receptor beta chain came from a study of cytomegalovirus exposure and HLA in healthy donors. This CDR3 has 15 residues. V lost 6 bases to trimming and J lost 7 bases; unmatched junction nucleotides: 12. In germline, CDR1 is MNHEY, CDR2 SVGAGI. Sequenced by immunoSEQ multiplex PCR; TCRdb stores in-frame clones only, minus some. The table shows 350,000 or so clones, with about nine tenths occurring only once. Sequences were obtained from PBMCs. The chain employs TRBV6-5 and TRBJ2-7, with 10 bases that match TRBD1. The receptor comes from a woman aged 18-35 years in good health and CMV-seronegative. CDR3 sequence: CASSIQGQGVYEQYF. CDR3 nucleotide sequence: TGTGCCAGCAGCATCCAAGGACAGGGGGTCTATGAGCAGTACTTC.